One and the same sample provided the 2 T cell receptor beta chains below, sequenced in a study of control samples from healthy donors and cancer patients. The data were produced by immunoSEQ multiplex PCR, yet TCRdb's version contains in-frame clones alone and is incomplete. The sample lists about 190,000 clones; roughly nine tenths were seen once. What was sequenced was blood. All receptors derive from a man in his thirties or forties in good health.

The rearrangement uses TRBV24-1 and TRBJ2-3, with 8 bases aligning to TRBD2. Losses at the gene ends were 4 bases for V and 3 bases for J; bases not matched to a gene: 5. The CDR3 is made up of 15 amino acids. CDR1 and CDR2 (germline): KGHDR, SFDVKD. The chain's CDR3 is CATSEPGLDTDTQYF. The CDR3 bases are TGTGCCACCAGTGAGCCGGGACTAGATACAGATACGCAGTATTTT.

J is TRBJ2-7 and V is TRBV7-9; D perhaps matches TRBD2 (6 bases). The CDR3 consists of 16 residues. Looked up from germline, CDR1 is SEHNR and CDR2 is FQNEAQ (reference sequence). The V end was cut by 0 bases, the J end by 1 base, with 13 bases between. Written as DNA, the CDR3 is TGTGCCAGCAGCTTAGCGGTCTTCGGGGGATCCTACGAGCAGTACTTC. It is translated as CASSLAVFGGSYEQYF.